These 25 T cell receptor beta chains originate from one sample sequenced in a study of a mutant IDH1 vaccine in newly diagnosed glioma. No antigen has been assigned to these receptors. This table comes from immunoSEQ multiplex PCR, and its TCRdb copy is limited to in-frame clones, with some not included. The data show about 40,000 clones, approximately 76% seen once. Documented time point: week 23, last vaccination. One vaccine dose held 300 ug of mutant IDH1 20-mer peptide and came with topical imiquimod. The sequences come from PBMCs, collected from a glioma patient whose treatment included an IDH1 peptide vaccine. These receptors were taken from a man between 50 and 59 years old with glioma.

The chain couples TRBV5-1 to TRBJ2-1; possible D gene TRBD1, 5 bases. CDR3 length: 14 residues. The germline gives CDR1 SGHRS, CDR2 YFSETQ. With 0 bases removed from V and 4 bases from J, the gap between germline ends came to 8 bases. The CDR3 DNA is TGCGCCAGCAGCTTGGAGGCAGGGTACAATGAGCAGTTCTTC. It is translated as CASSLEAGYNEQFF.

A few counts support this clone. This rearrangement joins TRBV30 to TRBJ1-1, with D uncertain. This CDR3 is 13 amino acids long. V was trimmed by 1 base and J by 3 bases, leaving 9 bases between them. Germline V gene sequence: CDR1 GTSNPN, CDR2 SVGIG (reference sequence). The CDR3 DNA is TGTGCCTGGAGTGCCAGCCAGGACACTGAAGCTTTCTTT. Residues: CAWSASQDTEAFF.

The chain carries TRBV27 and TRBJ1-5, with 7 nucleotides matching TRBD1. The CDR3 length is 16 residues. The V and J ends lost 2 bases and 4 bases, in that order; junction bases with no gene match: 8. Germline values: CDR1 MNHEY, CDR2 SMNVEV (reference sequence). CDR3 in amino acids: CASSLVGTARNQPQHF. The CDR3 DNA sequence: TGTGCCAGCAGTTTAGTAGGGACAGCCAGAAATCAGCCCCAGCATTTT.

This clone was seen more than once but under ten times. The CDR3 DNA is TGTGCCATCAGGAACAGGGGGGGGGACACTGAAGCTTTCTTT. The encoded protein is CAIRNRGGDTEAFF. This chain joins TRBV10-3 and TRBJ1-1, with 8 bases aligning to TRBD1. The V segment lost 6 bases and the J segment 3 bases; nucleotides outside the gene matches: 6. Looked up from germline, CDR1 is ENHRY and CDR2 is SYGVKD. This CDR3 is built from 14 residues.

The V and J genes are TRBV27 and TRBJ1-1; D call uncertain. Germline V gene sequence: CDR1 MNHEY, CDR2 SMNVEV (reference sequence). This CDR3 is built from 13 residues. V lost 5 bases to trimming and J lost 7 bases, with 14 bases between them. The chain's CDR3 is CASSVHPAGEAFF. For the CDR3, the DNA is TGTGCCAGCAGTGTCCATCCCGCGGGTGAAGCTTTCTTT.

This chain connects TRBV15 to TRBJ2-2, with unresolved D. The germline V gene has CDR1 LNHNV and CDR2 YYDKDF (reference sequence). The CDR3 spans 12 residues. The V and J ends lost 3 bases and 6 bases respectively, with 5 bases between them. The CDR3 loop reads CATSSHSGELFF. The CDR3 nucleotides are TGTGCCACCAGCAGCCATTCCGGGGAGCTGTTTTTT.

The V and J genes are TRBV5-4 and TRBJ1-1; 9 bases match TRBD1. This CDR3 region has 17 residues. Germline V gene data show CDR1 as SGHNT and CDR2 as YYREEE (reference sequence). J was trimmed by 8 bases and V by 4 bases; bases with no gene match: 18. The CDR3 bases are TGTGCCAGCAGCCCGGGGGGGACTACAGGGGGCTATCACGAAGCTTTCTTT. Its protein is CASSPGGTTGGYHEAFF.

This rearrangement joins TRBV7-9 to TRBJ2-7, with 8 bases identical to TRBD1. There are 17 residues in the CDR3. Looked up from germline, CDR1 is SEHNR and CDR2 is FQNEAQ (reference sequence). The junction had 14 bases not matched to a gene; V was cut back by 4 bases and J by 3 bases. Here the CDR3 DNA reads TGTGCCAGCAGCTACCCCTCGCGGCAGGGGGCAGGCTACGAGCAGTACTTC. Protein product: CASSYPSRQGAGYEQYF. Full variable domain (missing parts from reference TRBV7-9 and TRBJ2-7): DTGVSQNPRHKITKRGQNVTFRCDPISEHNRLYWYRQTLGQGPEFLTYFQNEAQLEKSRLLSDRFSAERPKGSFSTLEIQRTEQGDSAMYLCASSYPSRQGAGYEQYFGPGTRLTVT.

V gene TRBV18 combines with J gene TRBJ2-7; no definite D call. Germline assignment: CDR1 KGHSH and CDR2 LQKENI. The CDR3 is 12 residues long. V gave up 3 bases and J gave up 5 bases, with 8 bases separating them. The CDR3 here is CASSPDLNEQYF. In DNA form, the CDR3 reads TGTGCCAGCTCACCCGACTTGAACGAGCAGTACTTC.

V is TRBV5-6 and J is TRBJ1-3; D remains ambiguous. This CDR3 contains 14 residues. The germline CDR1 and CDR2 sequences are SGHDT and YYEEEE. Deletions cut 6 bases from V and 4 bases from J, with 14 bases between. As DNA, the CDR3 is TGTGCCAGCAACGAGAGAGAGGCCGGAAACACCATATATTTT. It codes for CASNEREAGNTIYF.

DNA of the CDR3: TGTGCCAGCAGCGTCGGACAGGGGGGAACTGAAGCTTTCTTT. As protein: CASSVGQGGTEAFF. This sequence joins TRBV9 and TRBJ1-1, with 10 bases that match TRBD1. The CDR3 totals 14 residues. V shed 2 bases and J 5 bases; nucleotides not matched to a gene: 3. Germline assignment: CDR1 SGDLS and CDR2 YYNGEE.

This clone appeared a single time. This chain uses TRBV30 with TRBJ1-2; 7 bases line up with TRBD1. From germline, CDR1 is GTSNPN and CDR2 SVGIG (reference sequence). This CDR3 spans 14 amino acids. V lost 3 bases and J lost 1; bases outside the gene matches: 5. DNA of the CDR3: TGTGCCTGGAGGGGGGACAGTTTTAACTATGGCTACACCTTC. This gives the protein CAWRGDSFNYGYTF.

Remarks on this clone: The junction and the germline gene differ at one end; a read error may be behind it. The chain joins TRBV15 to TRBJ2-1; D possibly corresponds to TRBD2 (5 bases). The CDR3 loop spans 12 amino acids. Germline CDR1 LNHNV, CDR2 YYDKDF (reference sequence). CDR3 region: CATSRDWQAAVF. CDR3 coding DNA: TGTGCCACCAGCAGAGATTGGCAGGCAGCGGTCTTC. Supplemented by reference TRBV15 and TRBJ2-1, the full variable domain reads DAMVIQNPRYQVTQFGKPVTLSCSQTLNHNVMYWYQQKSSQAPKLLFHYYDKDFNNEADTPDNFQSRRPNTSFCFLDIRSPGLGDTAMYLCATSRDWQAAVFGPGTRLTVL.

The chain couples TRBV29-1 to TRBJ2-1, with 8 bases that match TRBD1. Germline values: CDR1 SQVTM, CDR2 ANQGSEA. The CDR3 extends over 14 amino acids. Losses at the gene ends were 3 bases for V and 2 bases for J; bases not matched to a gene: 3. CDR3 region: CSVEGTGAYNEQFF. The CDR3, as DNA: TGCAGCGTTGAGGGGACAGGCGCCTACAATGAGCAGTTCTTC.

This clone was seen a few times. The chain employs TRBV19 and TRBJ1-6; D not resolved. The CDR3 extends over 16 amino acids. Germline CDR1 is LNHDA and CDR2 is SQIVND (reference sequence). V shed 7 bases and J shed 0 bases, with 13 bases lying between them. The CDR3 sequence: CASMDFSSSYNSPLHF. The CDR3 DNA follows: TGTGCCAGTATGGACTTCTCAAGCTCCTATAATTCACCCCTCCACTTT. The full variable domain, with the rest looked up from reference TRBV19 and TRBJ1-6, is DGGITQSPKYLFRKEGQNVTLSCEQNLNHDAMYWYRQDPGQGLRLIYYSQIVNDFQKGDIAEGYSVSREKKESFPLTVTSAQKNPTAFYLCASMDFSSSYNSPLHFGNGTRLTVT.

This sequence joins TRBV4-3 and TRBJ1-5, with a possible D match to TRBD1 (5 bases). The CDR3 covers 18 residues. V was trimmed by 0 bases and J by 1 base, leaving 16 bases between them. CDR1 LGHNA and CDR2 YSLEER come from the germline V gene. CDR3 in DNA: TGCGCCAGCAGCCAAGAATTCGGGGAGGGGAGCAGCAATCAGCCCCAGCATTTT. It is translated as CASSQEFGEGSSNQPQHF.

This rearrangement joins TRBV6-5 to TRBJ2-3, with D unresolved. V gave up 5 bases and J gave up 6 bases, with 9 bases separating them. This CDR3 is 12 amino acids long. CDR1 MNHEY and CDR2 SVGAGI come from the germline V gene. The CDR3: CASSPTADTQYF. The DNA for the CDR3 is TGTGCCAGCAGTCCGACCGCGGATACGCAGTATTTT.

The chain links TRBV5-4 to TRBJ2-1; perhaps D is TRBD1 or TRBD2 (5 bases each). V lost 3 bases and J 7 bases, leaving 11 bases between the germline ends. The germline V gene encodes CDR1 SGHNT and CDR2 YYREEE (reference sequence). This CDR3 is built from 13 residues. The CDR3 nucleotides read TGTGCCAGCAGCTCCGCCGAGGGGAATGAGCAGTTCTTC. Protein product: CASSSAEGNEQFF. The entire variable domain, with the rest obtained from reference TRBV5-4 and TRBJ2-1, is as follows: ETGVTQSPTHLIKTRGQQVTLRCSSQSGHNTVSWYQQALGQGPQFIFQYYREEENGRGNFPPRFSGLQFPNYSSELNVNALELDDSALYLCASSSAEGNEQFFGPGTRLTVL.

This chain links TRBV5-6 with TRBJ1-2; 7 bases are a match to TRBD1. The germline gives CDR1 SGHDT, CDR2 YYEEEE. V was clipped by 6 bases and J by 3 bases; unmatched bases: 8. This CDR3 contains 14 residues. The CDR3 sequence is CASKTGFNDYGYTF. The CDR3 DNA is TGTGCCAGCAAGACAGGGTTTAATGACTATGGCTACACCTTC.

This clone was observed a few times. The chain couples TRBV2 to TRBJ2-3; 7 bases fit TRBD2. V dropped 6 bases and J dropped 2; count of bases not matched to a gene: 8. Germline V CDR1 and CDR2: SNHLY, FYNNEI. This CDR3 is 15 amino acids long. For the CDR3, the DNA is TGTGCCAGCAGACCGAGTAGCGGGTCCACAGATACGCAGTATTTT. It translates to CASRPSSGSTDTQYF.

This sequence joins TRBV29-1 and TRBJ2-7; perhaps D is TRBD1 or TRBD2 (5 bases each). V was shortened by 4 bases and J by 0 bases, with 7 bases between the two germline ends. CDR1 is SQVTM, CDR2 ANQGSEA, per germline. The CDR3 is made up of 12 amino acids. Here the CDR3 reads CSVAGHSYEQYF. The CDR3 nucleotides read TGCAGCGTTGCGGGGCACTCCTACGAGCAGTACTTC.

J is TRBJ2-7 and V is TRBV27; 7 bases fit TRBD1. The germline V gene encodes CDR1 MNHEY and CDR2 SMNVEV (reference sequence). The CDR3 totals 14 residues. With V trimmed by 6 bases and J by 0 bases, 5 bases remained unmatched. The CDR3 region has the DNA TGTGCCAGCAGATCGACAGGGTTCTCCTACGAGCAGTACTTC. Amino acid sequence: CASRSTGFSYEQYF.

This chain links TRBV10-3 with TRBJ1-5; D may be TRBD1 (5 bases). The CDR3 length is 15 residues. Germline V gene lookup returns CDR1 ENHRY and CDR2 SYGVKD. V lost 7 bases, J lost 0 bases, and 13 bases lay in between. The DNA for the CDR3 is TGTGCCATCAAGGGAGGAGGGGATAGCAATCAGCCCCAGCATTTT. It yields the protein CAIKGGGDSNQPQHF.

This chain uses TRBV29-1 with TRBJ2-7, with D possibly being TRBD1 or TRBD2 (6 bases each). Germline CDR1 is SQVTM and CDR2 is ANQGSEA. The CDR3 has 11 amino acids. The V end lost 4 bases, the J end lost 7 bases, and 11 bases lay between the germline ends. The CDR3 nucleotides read TGCAGCGTTGGACAGGCGGGGGAGCAGTACTTC. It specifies CSVGQAGEQYF.

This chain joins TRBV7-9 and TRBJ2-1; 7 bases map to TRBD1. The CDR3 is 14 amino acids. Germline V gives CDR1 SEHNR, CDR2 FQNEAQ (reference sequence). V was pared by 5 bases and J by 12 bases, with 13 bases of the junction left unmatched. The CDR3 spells CASSPPFTGEGQFF. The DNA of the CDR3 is TGTGCCAGCAGCCCTCCATTTACAGGGGAAGGGCAGTTCTTC. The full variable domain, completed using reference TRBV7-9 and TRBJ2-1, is DTGVSQNPRHKITKRGQNVTFRCDPISEHNRLYWYRQTLGQGPEFLTYFQNEAQLEKSRLLSDRFSAERPKGSFSTLEIQRTEQGDSAMYLCASSPPFTGEGQFFGPGTRLTVL.